The 5 T cell receptor beta chains listed next were all sequenced from one sample in a study of response to subunit inactivated influenza vaccine. TCRdb analysed the RT-PCR reads with MiXCR anew, one entry per CDR3 protein. This sample has around 750,000 distinct CDR3 sequences; less than 25% occur once, and the top ten carry around 9.6%. The sample in question was PBMCs from blood, obtained about 5 days after vaccination. The source of these receptors is a man aged 45-65 years who received an inactivated influenza vaccine.

The chain joins TRBV6-4 to TRBJ2-7; D is perhaps TRBD1 or TRBD2 (5 bases each). The CDR3 is 13 residues long. Germline V CDR1 and CDR2: MRHNA, SNTAGT. Deletions cut 8 bases from V and 4 bases from J, with 15 bases between. CDR3 amino acids: CASSPWDAYEQYF. As DNA, the CDR3 is TGTGCCAGCTCCCCATGGGACGCATACGAGCAGTACTTC.

There are a few counts of this clonotype. The chain has TRBV7-2 and TRBJ1-3; D gene ambiguous. Germline-derived CDR1 and CDR2 are SGHTA and FQGNSA. V was clipped by 2 bases and J by 4 bases, with 6 bases between them. The CDR3 length is 13 residues. The CDR3: CASSLTDGNTIYF. The CDR3 nucleotides read TGTGCCAGCAGCTTAACTGACGGAAACACCATATATTTT.

V usage is TRBV5-1 and J usage is TRBJ1-2; tentatively, D is TRBD1 (6 bases). Trimming stripped 4 bases from V and 2 bases from J, with 9 bases between. The length of the CDR3 is 13 residues. CDR1 is SGHRS and CDR2 is YFSETQ in the germline V gene. CDR3 amino acids: CASSDGQNYGYTF. CDR3 sequence (DNA): TGCGCCAGCAGCGACGGACAGAACTATGGCTACACCTTC.

The chain couples TRBV4-3 to TRBJ2-3; 8 nucleotides align to TRBD2. Germline CDR1 is LGHNA and CDR2 is YSLEER. This CDR3 spans 15 amino acids. Trimming took 3 bases from V and 4 from J; bases not matched to a gene: 6. The CDR3 DNA is TGCGCCAGCAGCCACGGGAGGGCCATCCCAGATACGCAGTATTTT. Protein sequence: CASSHGRAIPDTQYF.

The chain is built from TRBV5-8 and TRBJ1-1; weak D call: TRBD1 (5 bases). The CDR3 runs 13 residues. The germline V gene encodes CDR1 SGHTS and CDR2 YDEGEE. The V end lost 5 bases, the J end lost 1 base, and 9 bases lay between the germline ends. The DNA for the CDR3 is TGTGCCAGCAGACTAGACAGGAACACTGAAGCTTTCTTT. Translated, it gives CASRLDRNTEAFF.